Here is one T cell receptor (beta chain) with its context. Antigen unknown. Time point defined: week 35, safety follow-up. Alongside topical imiquimod, each dose of vaccine comprised 300 ug of mutant IDH1 20-mer peptide. The data derive from a study of a mutant IDH1 vaccine in newly diagnosed glioma. TCRdb's table, derived via immunoSEQ multiplex PCR, lists solely in-frame clones and lacks some. The repertoire holds about 50,000 clones, with around 80% as singletons. General study results and limits: Changes in top peripheral clonotypes did not appear linked to pseudoprogression.

CDR3 length: 14 amino acids. After removal of 8 bases from V and 7 bases from J, the junction contained 11 bases not matched to a gene. Germline V CDR1 and CDR2: SNHLY, FYNNEI. The sample consisted of PBMCs, taken from a glioma patient whose treatment included an IDH1 peptide vaccine. The TCR sequence derives from a woman aged 18 to 35 with glioma. V and J are TRBV2 and TRBJ2-1; 7 positions match TRBD1. CDR3: CASGLGQVRNEQFF. The CDR3 DNA is TGTGCCAGCGGACTCGGACAGGTCAGAAATGAGCAGTTCTTC.